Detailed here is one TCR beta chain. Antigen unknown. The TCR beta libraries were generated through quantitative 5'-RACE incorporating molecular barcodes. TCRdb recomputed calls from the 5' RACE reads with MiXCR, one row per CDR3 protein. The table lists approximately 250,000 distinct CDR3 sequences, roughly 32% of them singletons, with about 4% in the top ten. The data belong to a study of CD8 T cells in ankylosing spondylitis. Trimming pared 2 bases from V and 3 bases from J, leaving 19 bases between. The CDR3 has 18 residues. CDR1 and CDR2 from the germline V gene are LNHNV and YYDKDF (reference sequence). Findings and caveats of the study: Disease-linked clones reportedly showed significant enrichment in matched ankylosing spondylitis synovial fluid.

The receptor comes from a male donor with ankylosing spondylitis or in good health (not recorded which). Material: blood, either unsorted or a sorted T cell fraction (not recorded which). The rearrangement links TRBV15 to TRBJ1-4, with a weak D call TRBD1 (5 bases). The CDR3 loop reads CATSRPLGRGLPNEKLFF. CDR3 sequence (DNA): TGTGCCACCAGCAGACCCTTGGGTAGGGGTCTTCCTAATGAAAAACTGTTTTTT.